Listed below are T cell receptor beta chains from one sample, sequenced in a study of cytomegalovirus exposure and HLA in healthy donors. Measured with immunoSEQ multiplex PCR; TCRdb has only the in-frame clones, and not every one. The data contain about 200,000 clones, roughly 77% of them singletons. The specimen sequenced was PBMCs. These receptor sequences come from a woman in her 30s in good health and CMV-seronegative. CDR3s include the opening cysteine and the closing phenylalanine or tryptophan. The D gene is left open where the match is weak. Clone sizes are given selectively: once, few, many, or a class where the clone is expanded.

>-|TRBV2|-|TRBJ1-6
CASSDQAPLNSPLHF
TGTGCCAGCAGCGATCAGGCGCCGTTGAATTCACCCCTCCACTTT
>TRBD2|TRBV9|-|TRBJ2-1
CASSVGLAGDHVNEQFF
TGTGCCAGCAGCGTCGGACTAGCGGGAGACCATGTAAATGAGCAGTTCTTC
>-|TRBV20-1|-|TRBJ2-1
CSALNYNEQFF
TGCAGTGCCCTAAACTACAATGAGCAGTTCTTC
>-|TRBV2|-|TRBJ2-7
CASRSGGLSSYEQYF
TGTGCCAGCAGGAGTGGGGGACTCTCCTCCTACGAGCAGTACTTC
>TRBD1|TRBV6-5|-|TRBJ1-2
CASRTPGTAYGYTF
TGTGCCAGCAGGACTCCGGGGACAGCCTATGGCTACACCTTC
>-|TRBV19|-|TRBJ1-2
CASSLLKTNYGYTF
TGTGCCAGTAGTTTGTTGAAGACAAACTATGGCTACACCTTC
>-|TRBV27|-|TRBJ1-2
CASSLSRRVGGGYTF
TGTGCCAGCAGTTTATCCCGCAGGGTAGGGGGTGGCTACACCTTC
>-|TRBV11-3|-|TRBJ2-3
CASSPGLADTQYF
TGTGCCAGCAGTCCCGGACTGGCAGATACGCAGTATTTT
>-|TRBV6-5|-|TRBJ1-3
CASSYRWSSGNTIYF
TGTGCCAGCAGTTACCGATGGAGCTCTGGAAACACCATATATTTT
>TRBD2|TRBV9|-|TRBJ2-5
CASSDLAGVETQYF
TGTGCCAGCAGCGACCTAGCGGGGGTAGAGACCCAGTACTTC
>TRBD1|TRBV2|-|TRBJ2-7
CASTPGGQVSSYEQYF
TGTGCCAGCACTCCCGGGGGACAGGTCTCATCCTACGAGCAGTACTTC
>-|TRBV28|once|TRBJ2-7
CASSLGGYEQYF
TGTGCCAGCAGTTTGGGGGGCTACGAGCAGTACTTC
>-|TRBV6-6|once|TRBJ1-1
CASSYRNTEAFF
TGTGCCAGCAGTTACCGGAACACTGAAGCTTTCTTT
>-|TRBV7-6|-|TRBJ1-5
CASSLRQNQPQHF
TGTGCCAGCAGCTTGAGACAGAATCAGCCCCAGCATTTT
>-|TRBV4-1|many|TRBJ1-1
CASSQDPGGNTEAFF
TGCGCCAGCAGCCAAGACCCGGGAGGGAACACTGAAGCTTTCTTT
>TRBD1|TRBV28|-|TRBJ1-4
CASRTTGGVREKLFF
TGTGCCAGCAGAACGACAGGGGGCGTTCGCGAAAAACTGTTTTTT
>TRBD2|TRBV4-1|-|TRBJ2-7
CASSPRTSGGPPYEQYF
TGCGCCAGCAGCCCCCGGACTAGCGGTGGTCCCCCCTACGAGCAGTACTTC
>TRBD1|TRBV4-1|-|TRBJ2-7
CASSQDGGTGRYF
TGCGCCAGCAGCCAAGATGGGGGGACAGGGCGGTACTTC
>TRBD1|TRBV7-3|-|TRBJ2-1
CASSATGYNEQFF
TGTGCCAGCAGCGCGACAGGGTACAATGAGCAGTTCTTC
>-|TRBV30|-|TRBJ1-2
CAWSGQSDYGYTF
TGTGCCTGGAGCGGACAGTCCGACTATGGCTACACCTTC
>-|TRBV14|once|TRBJ2-3
CASSQETRADTQYF
TGTGCCAGCAGCCAGGAGACCCGTGCAGATACGCAGTATTTT
>-|TRBV18|-|TRBJ2-5
CATLYTVQETQYF
TGTGCCACCCTCTATACAGTCCAAGAGACCCAGTACTTC
>-|TRBV29-1|-|TRBJ1-2
CSVSRGYGYTF
TGCAGCGTCTCTAGAGGGTATGGCTACACCTTC
>-|TRBV15|-|TRBJ1-4
CATSRGTVPFF
TGTGCCACCAGCAGAGGCACAGTTCCGTTTTTT
>TRBD2|TRBV7-2|-|TRBJ2-1
CASSPGGGRVNEQFF
TGTGCCAGCAGCCCGGGGGGTGGCAGAGTCAATGAGCAGTTCTTC
>-|TRBV7-9|-|TRBJ1-2
CASSLILDGYTF
TGTGCCAGCAGCTTAATCCTCGATGGCTACACCTTC
>-|TRBV30|-|TRBJ2-7
CAWTRDSAGEQYF
TGTGCCTGGACTCGGGACTCTGCGGGGGAGCAGTACTTC
>-|TRBV29-1|-|TRBJ1-1
CSGNRVNTEAFF
TGCAGCGGCAACAGGGTGAACACTGAAGCTTTCTTT
>TRBD2|TRBV11-2|once|TRBJ2-5
CASSVGLAETQYF
TGTGCCAGCAGCGTGGGACTAGCCGAGACCCAGTACTTC
>-|TRBV5-6|-|TRBJ2-5
CASQEGWETQYF
TGTGCCAGCCAGGAGGGTTGGGAGACCCAGTACTTC
>TRBD1|TRBV19|-|TRBJ1-6
CASSLRRDRGIAYNSPLHF
TGTGCCAGTAGTCTGAGGAGGGACAGGGGGATCGCCTATAATTCACCCCTCCACTTT
>TRBD1|TRBV7-2|-|TRBJ1-2
CASSQGGGDRGTYGYTF
TGTGCCAGCAGCCAAGGGGGTGGGGACAGGGGAACCTATGGCTACACCTTC
>TRBD2|TRBV6-5|-|TRBJ2-7
CASSYSPGGVTYEQYF
TGTGCCAGCAGTTACTCTCCGGGAGGGGTCACCTACGAGCAGTACTTC
>-|TRBV28|-|TRBJ2-1
CASTNGPLIGEQFF
TGTGCCAGCACTAATGGGCCCCTGATCGGTGAGCAGTTCTTC
>TRBD2|TRBV5-1|-|TRBJ2-7
CASSFSSTSGVGEQYF
TGCGCCAGCAGCTTTTCGTCAACTAGCGGGGTCGGCGAGCAGTACTTC
>-|TRBV30|-|TRBJ2-5
CACAGEETQYF
TGTGCCTGTGCAGGGGAGGAGACCCAGTACTTC
>-|TRBV9|-|TRBJ2-1
CAGSSSESSYNEQFF
TGTGCCGGTTCTTCGAGCGAGAGCTCCTACAATGAGCAGTTCTTC
>TRBD1|TRBV19|-|TRBJ1-5
CASTDRAAQPQHF
TGTGCCAGTACGGACAGGGCGGCTCAGCCCCAGCATTTT
>-|TRBV10-3|-|TRBJ1-2
CAISEGVGNYGYTF
TGTGCCATCAGTGAAGGGGTGGGGAACTATGGCTACACCTTC
>-|TRBV6-1|-|TRBJ2-4
CAGGLGPGDIQYF
TGTGCCGGCGGGTTGGGGCCGGGGGACATTCAGTACTTC
>-|TRBV10-1|-|TRBJ1-2
CASSEGGNYGYTF
TGCGCCAGCAGTGAGGGCGGTAACTATGGCTACACCTTC
>TRBD2|TRBV6-6|many|TRBJ2-3
CASSFGLAGNTDTQYF
TGTGCCAGCAGTTTTGGACTAGCGGGGAACACAGATACGCAGTATTTT
>-|TRBV11-2|-|TRBJ2-1
CASSHTRPSSYNEQFF
TGTGCCAGCAGCCATACTAGGCCCAGCTCCTACAATGAGCAGTTCTTC
>-|TRBV18|-|TRBJ2-7
CASSLGDSRYEQYF
TGTGCCAGCTCACTCGGAGATAGCAGATACGAGCAGTACTTC
>-|TRBV18|-|TRBJ2-7
CASSPFATGYEQYF
TGTGCCAGCTCACCATTCGCTACGGGATACGAGCAGTACTTC
>-|TRBV28|-|TRBJ1-1
CASFPGDLMNTEAFF
TGTGCCAGCTTCCCAGGGGACCTTATGAACACTGAAGCTTTCTTT
>TRBD1|TRBV30|-|TRBJ1-5
CAWSRLGGINQPQHF
TGTGCCTGGAGTAGGTTAGGGGGCATAAATCAGCCCCAGCATTTT
>TRBD2|TRBV29-1|-|TRBJ2-1
CSVMTSGGANEQFF
TGCAGCGTGATGACTAGCGGGGGGGCAAATGAGCAGTTCTTC
>TRBD2|TRBV5-1|-|TRBJ2-1
CASTRAGASYNEQFF
TGCGCCAGCACAAGAGCGGGAGCATCCTACAATGAGCAGTTCTTC
>TRBD2|TRBV9|once|TRBJ2-5
CASSHGTNQETQYF
TGTGCCAGCAGCCATGGGACTAATCAAGAGACCCAGTACTTC
>-|TRBV5-1|-|TRBJ1-1
CASSFAGSTEAFF
TGCGCCAGCAGCTTTGCCGGGAGCACTGAAGCTTTCTTT
>-|TRBV27|-|TRBJ1-5
CASSLAGRSQPQHF
TGTGCCAGCAGTTTGGCGGGGAGGAGTCAGCCCCAGCATTTT
>-|TRBV7-2|-|TRBJ2-2
CASSIGLYTGELFF
TGTGCCAGCAGCATCGGACTTTACACCGGGGAGCTGTTTTTT